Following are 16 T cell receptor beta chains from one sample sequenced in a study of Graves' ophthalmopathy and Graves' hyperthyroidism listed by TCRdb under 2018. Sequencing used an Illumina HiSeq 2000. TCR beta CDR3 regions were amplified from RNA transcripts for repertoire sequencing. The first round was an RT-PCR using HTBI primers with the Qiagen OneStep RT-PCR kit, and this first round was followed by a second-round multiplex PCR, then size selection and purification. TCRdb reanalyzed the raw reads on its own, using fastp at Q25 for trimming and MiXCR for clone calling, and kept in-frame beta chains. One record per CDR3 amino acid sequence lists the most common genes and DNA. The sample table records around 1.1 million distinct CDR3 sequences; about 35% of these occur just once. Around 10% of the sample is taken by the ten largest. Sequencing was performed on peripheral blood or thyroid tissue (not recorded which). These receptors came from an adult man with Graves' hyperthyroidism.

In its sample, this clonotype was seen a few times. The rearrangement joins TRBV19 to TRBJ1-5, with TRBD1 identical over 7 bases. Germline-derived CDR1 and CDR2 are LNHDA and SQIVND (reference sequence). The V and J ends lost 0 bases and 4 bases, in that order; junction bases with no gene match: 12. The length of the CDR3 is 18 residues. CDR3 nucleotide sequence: TGTGCCAGTAGTATAGATCGCGCAATACAGGGGTTTAATCAGCCCCAGCATTTT. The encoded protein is CASSIDRAIQGFNQPQHF.

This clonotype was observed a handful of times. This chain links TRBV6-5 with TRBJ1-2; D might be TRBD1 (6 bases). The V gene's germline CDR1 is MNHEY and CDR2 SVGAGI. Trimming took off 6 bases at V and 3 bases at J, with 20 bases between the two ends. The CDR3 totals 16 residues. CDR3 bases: TGTGCCAGCAGCCCTTCGGGAGCGGGGGGCCACTATGGCTACACCTTC. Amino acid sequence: CASSPSGAGGHYGYTF.

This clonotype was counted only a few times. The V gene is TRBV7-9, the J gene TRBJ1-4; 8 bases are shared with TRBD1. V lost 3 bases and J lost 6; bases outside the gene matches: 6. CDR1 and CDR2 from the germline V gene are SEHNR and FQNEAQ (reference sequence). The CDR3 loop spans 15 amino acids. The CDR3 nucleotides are TGTGCCAGCAGCTTGCCCCGACAGGGGTATGAAAAACTGTTTTTT. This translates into CASSLPRQGYEKLFF.

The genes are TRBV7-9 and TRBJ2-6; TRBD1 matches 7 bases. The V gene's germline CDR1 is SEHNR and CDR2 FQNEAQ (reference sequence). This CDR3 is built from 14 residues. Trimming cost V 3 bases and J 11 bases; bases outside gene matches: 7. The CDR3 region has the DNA TGTGCCAGCAGCTTGGAAGGGGGCTACGACGTCCTGACTTTC. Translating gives CASSLEGGYDVLTF.

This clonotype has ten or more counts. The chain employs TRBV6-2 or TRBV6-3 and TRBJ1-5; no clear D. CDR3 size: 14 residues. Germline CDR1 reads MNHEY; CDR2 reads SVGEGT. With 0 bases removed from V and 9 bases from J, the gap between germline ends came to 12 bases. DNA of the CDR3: TGTGCCAGCAGTTACTCGCGGCCTAGCGGGCCCCAGCATTTT. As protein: CASSYSRPSGPQHF.

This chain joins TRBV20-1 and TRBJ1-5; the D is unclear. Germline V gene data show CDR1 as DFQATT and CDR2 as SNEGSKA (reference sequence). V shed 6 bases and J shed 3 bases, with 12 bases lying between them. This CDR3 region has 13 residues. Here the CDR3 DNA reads TGCAGTGCCCCGATCGGCCCCAATCAGCCCCAGCATTTT. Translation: CSAPIGPNQPQHF.

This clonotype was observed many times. The CDR3 reads CSVRTRDNQPQHF. In DNA form, the CDR3 reads TGCAGTGTGCGGACTAGGGACAATCAGCCCCAGCATTTT. V usage is TRBV29-1 and J usage is TRBJ1-5, with D hard to call. CDR3 length equals 13 residues. From germline, CDR1 is SQVTM and CDR2 ANQGSEA.

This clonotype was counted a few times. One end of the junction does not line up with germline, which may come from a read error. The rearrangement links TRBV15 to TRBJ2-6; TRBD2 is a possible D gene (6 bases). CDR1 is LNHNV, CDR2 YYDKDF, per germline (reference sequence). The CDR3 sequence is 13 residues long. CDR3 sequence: CATSRASGETQAF. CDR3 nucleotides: TGTGCCACCAGCAGAGCTTCGGGGGAAACCCAAGCTTTC.

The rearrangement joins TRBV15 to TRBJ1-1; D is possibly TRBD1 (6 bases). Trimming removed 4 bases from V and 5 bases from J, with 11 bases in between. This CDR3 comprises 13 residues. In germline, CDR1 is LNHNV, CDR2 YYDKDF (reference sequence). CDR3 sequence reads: CATSKNRETEAFF. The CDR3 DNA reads TGTGCCACCAGCAAAAACAGGGAAACTGAAGCTTTCTTT.

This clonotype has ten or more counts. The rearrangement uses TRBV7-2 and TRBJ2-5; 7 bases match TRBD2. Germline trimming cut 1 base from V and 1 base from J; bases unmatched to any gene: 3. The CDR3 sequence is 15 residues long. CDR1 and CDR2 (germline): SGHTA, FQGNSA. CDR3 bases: TGTGCCAGCAGCTTAGGGGGAGGGCCCCAAGAGACCCAGTACTTC. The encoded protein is CASSLGGGPQETQYF.

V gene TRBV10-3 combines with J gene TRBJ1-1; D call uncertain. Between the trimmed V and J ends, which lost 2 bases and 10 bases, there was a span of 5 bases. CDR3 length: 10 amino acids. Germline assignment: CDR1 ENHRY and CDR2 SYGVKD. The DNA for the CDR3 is TGTGCCATCAGTGAGGGAGGAGCTTTCTTT. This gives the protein CAISEGGAFF.

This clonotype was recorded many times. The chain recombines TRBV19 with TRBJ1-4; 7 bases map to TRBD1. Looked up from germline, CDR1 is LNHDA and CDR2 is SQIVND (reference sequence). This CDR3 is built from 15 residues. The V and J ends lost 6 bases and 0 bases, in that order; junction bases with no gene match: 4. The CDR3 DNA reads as TGTGCCAGTAGGGGAGGGACAGCAACTAATGAAAAACTGTTTTTT. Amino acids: CASRGGTATNEKLFF.

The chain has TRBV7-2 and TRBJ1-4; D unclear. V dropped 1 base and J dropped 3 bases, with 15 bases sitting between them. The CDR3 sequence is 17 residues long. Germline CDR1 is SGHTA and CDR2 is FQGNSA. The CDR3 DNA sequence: TGTGCCAGCAGCTTAGTAGGCTCGGCAGGCCCTAATGAAAAACTGTTTTTT. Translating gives CASSLVGSAGPNEKLFF.

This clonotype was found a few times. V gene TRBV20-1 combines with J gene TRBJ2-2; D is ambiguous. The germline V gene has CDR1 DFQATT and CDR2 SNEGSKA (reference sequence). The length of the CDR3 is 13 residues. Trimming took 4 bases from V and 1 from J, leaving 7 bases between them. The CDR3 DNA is TGCAGTGCTACCATCAGGAACACCGGGGAGCTGTTTTTT. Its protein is CSATIRNTGELFF.

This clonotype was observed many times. The CDR3 coding sequence is TGTGCCATCAGTGAGTCGACTTGGCGGAACTATGGCTACACCTTC. Protein product: CAISESTWRNYGYTF. V and J are TRBV10-3 and TRBJ1-2; D unresolved. Germline V lookup: CDR1 ENHRY, CDR2 SYGVKD. The CDR3 contains 15 residues. The germline V and J ends were trimmed by 0 bases and 2 bases, with 10 bases remaining between them.

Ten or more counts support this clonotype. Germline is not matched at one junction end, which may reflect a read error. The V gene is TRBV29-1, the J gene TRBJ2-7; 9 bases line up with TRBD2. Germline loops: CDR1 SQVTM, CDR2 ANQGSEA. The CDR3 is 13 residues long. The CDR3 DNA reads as TGCAGCGTTGAAGGGGCTAGCGGGAACGATCAGTACTTC. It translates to CSVEGASGNDQYF.